One sample yielded the 27 T cell receptor beta chains listed below, sequenced in a study of naive CD8 T cells in extremely preterm neonates. Broader study findings: Preterm infants showed shorter CDR3s, fewer N additions and less trimming than older groups.

These receptors lack a known antigen. Extremely preterm births at about 23-28 weeks of gestation supplied the samples. Libraries were prepared by immunoSEQ multiplex PCR; TCRdb keeps only in-frame clonotypes and omits some of them. Found here are about a thousand clones, roughly 97% of them singletons; the top ten hold roughly 2%. Source material: naive CD8+ T cells from cord blood. The origin of the receptors is a girl who was born preterm.

Details on this clone: At one boundary the junction diverges from the germline segment, which might be a read error. In DNA, the CDR3 is TGTGCCGGCAGCTTAACTAGCGGGAGCACAGATACGCAGTATTTT. As protein: CAGSLTSGSTDTQYF. J is TRBJ2-3 and V is TRBV7-9; 9 nucleotides match TRBD2. This CDR3 contains 15 residues. From germline, CDR1 is SEHNR and CDR2 FQNEAQ (reference sequence).

The rearrangement joins TRBV19 to TRBJ2-7; the match to TRBD1 covers 9 bases. Germline assignment: CDR1 LNHDA and CDR2 SQIVND (reference sequence). Germline trimming cut 5 bases from V and 3 bases from J; bases unmatched to any gene: 5. This CDR3 is built from 14 residues. The CDR3 nucleotides are TGTGCCAGTAGTTCCCGGGACAGGGTCTACGAGCAGTACTTC. Protein: CASSSRDRVYEQYF.

The chain combines TRBV6-5 with TRBJ1-3, with D unresolved. Germline V lookup: CDR1 MNHEY, CDR2 SVGAGI. V was cut by 7 bases and J by 0 bases, with 10 bases left in between. This CDR3 has 14 amino acids. The CDR3 DNA is TGTGCCAGCACCGATGCCCTCTCTGGAAACACCATATATTTT. It specifies CASTDALSGNTIYF.

The V call is TRBV11-2, the J call TRBJ2-2, with D possibly being TRBD1 (6 bases). The ends were cut back, 4 bases at V and 1 base at J, with 10 bases in the middle. The CDR3 loop spans 15 amino acids. Germline CDR1 SGHAT, CDR2 FQNNGV. As DNA, the CDR3 is TGTGCCAGCAGCTCTGGACAGTGGAACACCGGGGAGCTGTTTTTT. This encodes CASSSGQWNTGELFF.

CDR3 in DNA: TGCAGCGTTCTAGCCTACGAGCAGTACTTC. Translating it yields CSVLAYEQYF. The gene calls are TRBV29-1 and TRBJ2-7, with D uncertain. The CDR3 has 10 residues. V was pared by 5 bases and J by 2 bases, with 4 bases between. CDR1 is SQVTM, CDR2 ANQGSEA, per germline.

This clone was detected only once. This sequence joins TRBV7-9 and TRBJ2-3; no firm D call. Germline V gene sequence: CDR1 SEHNR, CDR2 FQNEAQ (reference sequence). This CDR3 is 14 amino acids long. V lost 1 base, J lost 6 bases, and 11 bases lay in between. CDR3 nucleotide sequence: TGTGCCAGCAGCTTAGAGGCAGATCCCGATACGCAGTATTTT. Its translation is CASSLEADPDTQYF.

This chain connects TRBV27 to TRBJ2-6, with 7 bases that match TRBD2. The germline CDR1 and CDR2 sequences are MNHEY and SMNVEV (reference sequence). V dropped 5 bases and J dropped 0; count of bases not matched to a gene: 7. The CDR3 sequence is 17 residues long. The CDR3 is CASSLIAGSSGANVLTF. In nucleotides, the CDR3 is TGTGCCAGCAGTCTCATAGCGGGTAGCTCTGGGGCCAACGTCCTGACTTTC.

V gene TRBV9 combines with J gene TRBJ2-2; D remains unclear. This CDR3 is built from 13 residues. V lost 4 bases, J lost 5 bases, and 9 bases lay in between. Germline V gene sequence: CDR1 SGDLS, CDR2 YYNGEE. This CDR3 is CASSPPRTGELFF. DNA of the CDR3: TGTGCCAGCAGCCCCCCGAGAACCGGGGAGCTGTTTTTT. The whole variable domain, filled in from reference TRBV9 and TRBJ2-2, reads DSGVTQTPKHLITATGQRVTLRCSPRSGDLSVYWYQQSLDQGLQFLIQYYNGEERAKGNILERFSAQQFPDLHSELNLSSLELGDSALYFCASSPPRTGELFFGEGSRLTVL.

The gene calls are TRBV19 and TRBJ1-1; TRBD1 matches at 9 bases. This CDR3 has 16 residues. The germline CDR1 and CDR2 sequences are LNHDA and SQIVND (reference sequence). The V gene end was trimmed by 0 bases and the J gene end by 0 bases; junction bases not matched to a gene: 2. CDR3 in amino acids: CASSIDRQGVNTEAFF. The CDR3 nucleotides read TGTGCCAGTAGTATAGATCGACAGGGGGTGAACACTGAAGCTTTCTTT.

The chain joins TRBV6-1 to TRBJ2-3; D is ambiguous. Between the trimmed V and J ends, which lost 2 bases and 2 bases, there was a span of 2 bases. The germline V gene encodes CDR1 MNHNS and CDR2 SASEGT. The CDR3 has 12 amino acids. The chain's CDR3 is CASSEHTDTQYF. In nucleotides, the CDR3 is TGTGCCAGCAGTGAACACACAGATACGCAGTATTTT.

V usage is TRBV2 and J usage is TRBJ2-2; D remains ambiguous. The ends were cut back, 8 bases at V and 6 bases at J, with 4 bases in the middle. Per germline, CDR1 SNHLY and CDR2 FYNNEI. This CDR3 contains 10 residues. CDR3 in amino acids: CASGAGELFF. CDR3 nucleotide sequence: TGTGCCAGCGGGGCCGGGGAGCTGTTTTTT.

The V gene is TRBV7-3, the J gene TRBJ2-3; D not certain. This CDR3 is 14 amino acids long. V gave up 0 bases and J gave up 3 bases, with 7 bases separating them. In germline, CDR1 is SGHTA, CDR2 FQGTGA. CDR3: CASSLTDGTDTQYF. For the CDR3, the DNA is TGTGCCAGCAGCTTAACTGACGGGACAGATACGCAGTATTTT.

The chain carries TRBV21-1 and TRBJ1-5; the DNA was not used to check the table's D call, TRBD1. TRBV21-1 is deemed a pseudogene. There are 14 residues in the CDR3. CDR3 in amino acids: CASSKAQGAQPQHF. The CDR3 DNA is TGTGCCAGCAGCAAAGCGCAGGGGGCTCAGCCCCAGCATTTT.

V usage is TRBV21-1 and J usage is TRBJ2-5; the listed D gene, TRBD1, was not tested against the DNA. TRBV21-1 is described as a pseudogene. This CDR3 has 14 residues. CDR3 protein: CASSKVQYQETQYF. DNA for the CDR3: TGTGCCAGCAGCAAAGTACAGTACCAAGAGACCCAGTACTTC.

This chain joins TRBV27 and TRBJ2-7, with unresolved D. Trimming took 2 bases from V and 0 from J, leaving 5 bases between them. This CDR3 region has 13 residues. Germline CDR1 and CDR2: MNHEY and SMNVEV (reference sequence). The DNA of the CDR3 is TGTGCCAGCAGTTTAGGTGGCTCCTACGAGCAGTACTTC. Amino acids: CASSLGGSYEQYF.

This chain uses TRBV6-6 with TRBJ2-7; 15 bases are a match to TRBD2. The germline V gene has CDR1 MNHNY and CDR2 SVGAGI (reference sequence). The CDR3 runs 14 residues. V gave up 4 bases and J gave up 6 bases; unmatched junction bases: 1. The CDR3 nucleotides read TGTGCCAGCAGTTTGGGACTAGCGGGAGGCGAGCAGTACTTC. Its protein is CASSLGLAGGEQYF.

The rearrangement joins TRBV28 to TRBJ2-1; TRBD1 aligns across 8 bases. CDR3 size: 17 residues. The trim removed 7 bases at V and 3 bases at J, leaving 14 bases unmatched. Germline CDR1 and CDR2: MDHEN and SYDVKM. The CDR3, as DNA: TGTGCCAGCACCCTGAGGACAGGGCAGTCCTACTACAATGAGCAGTTCTTC. Protein product: CASTLRTGQSYYNEQFF. The variable domain in full, completed from reference TRBV28 and TRBJ2-1, reads DVKVTQSSRYLVKRTGEKVFLECVQDMDHENMFWYRQDPGLGLRLIYFSYDVKMKEKGDIPEGYSVSREKKERFSLILESASTNQTSMYLCASTLRTGQSYYNEQFFGPGTRLTVL.

The chain uses TRBV5-1 and TRBJ1-6; no definite D call. The CDR3 contains 14 residues. Per the germline V gene, CDR1 is SGHRS and CDR2 is YFSETQ. Trimming removed 4 bases at V and 0 bases at J, with 5 bases between. CDR3 sequence reads: CASSPSSYNSPLHF. The CDR3 nucleotides read TGCGCCAGCAGCCCCAGCTCCTATAATTCACCCCTCCACTTT.

A single count supports this clone. This sequence joins TRBV7-8 and TRBJ2-4; no reliable D call. Deletions cut 5 bases from V and 2 bases from J, with 13 bases between. This CDR3 comprises 15 residues. Germline CDR1 SGHVS, CDR2 FQNEAQ. In nucleotides, the CDR3 is TGTGCCAGCAGCCCCGCACTACTACCCAAAAACATTCAGTACTTC. Its protein is CASSPALLPKNIQYF.

The V gene is TRBV6-1, the J gene TRBJ1-1; unclear D gene. Germline CDR1 MNHNS, CDR2 SASEGT. V gave up 8 bases and J gave up 6 bases, with 10 bases separating them. The length of the CDR3 is 11 residues. DNA for the CDR3: TGTGCCAGCGTCAGTAGACCTGAAGCTTTCTTT. Translated, it gives CASVSRPEAFF.

The chain is built from TRBV7-3 and TRBJ2-7; 11 bases map to TRBD2. The germline gives CDR1 SGHTA, CDR2 FQGTGA. The CDR3 is made up of 16 amino acids. With V trimmed by 3 bases and J by 5 bases, 9 bases remained unmatched. The CDR3 spells CASSFPGLAEVHEQYF. The CDR3 bases are TGTGCCAGCAGCTTCCCGGGACTAGCGGAGGTCCACGAGCAGTACTTC.

The rearrangement links TRBV5-6 to TRBJ1-5, with a possible D match to TRBD1 (6 bases). Trimming cost V 2 bases and J 3 bases, with 9 bases left between them. Germline V gene lookup returns CDR1 SGHDT and CDR2 YYEEEE. The CDR3 spans 14 residues. The CDR3 DNA follows: TGTGCCAGCAGCTTAGGGACAAACAATCAGCCCCAGCATTTT. This encodes CASSLGTNNQPQHF.

V gene TRBV28 combines with J gene TRBJ2-2; 10 bases align to TRBD2. With 5 bases clipped from V and 4 bases from J, the junction kept 13 bases outside the gene matches. The CDR3 runs 18 residues. Germline assignment: CDR1 MDHEN and CDR2 SYDVKM. CDR3 residues: CASSKSPQTSGLTGELFF. The CDR3 nucleotides are TGTGCCAGCAGTAAATCCCCTCAGACTAGCGGGCTCACCGGGGAGCTGTTTTTT.

This rearrangement joins TRBV4-3 to TRBJ2-7; TRBD1 agrees at 9 bases. Germline CDR1 LGHNA, CDR2 YSLEER. V shed 1 base and J 1 base; nucleotides not matched to a gene: 5. The CDR3 is 16 amino acids. For the CDR3, the DNA is TGCGCCAGCAGCCAAGCTGAAGGGACAGGGTCCTACGAGCAGTACTTC. It specifies CASSQAEGTGSYEQYF.

This chain connects TRBV5-1 to TRBJ2-5; TRBD2 might be the D (6 bases). Looked up from germline, CDR1 is SGHRS and CDR2 is YFSETQ. With 5 bases removed from V and 1 base from J, the gap between germline ends came to 6 bases. There are 12 residues in the CDR3. For the CDR3, the DNA is TGCGCCAGCAGGACTAGCCAAGAGACCCAGTACTTC. This codes for CASRTSQETQYF.

V usage is TRBV6-5 and J usage is TRBJ2-7, with TRBD1 as a possible D gene (6 bases). This CDR3 is 12 amino acids long. Trimming pared 0 bases from V and 6 bases from J, leaving 6 bases between. CDR1 is MNHEY, CDR2 SVGAGI, per germline. CDR3 sequence: CASSYSGGEQYF. CDR3 nucleotides: TGTGCCAGCAGTTACTCAGGGGGCGAGCAGTACTTC.

CDR3 in DNA: TGTGCCAGCAGCTTAGGGGGCTCCTACAATGAGCAGTTCTTC. The encoded protein is CASSLGGSYNEQFF. The J gene is TRBJ2-1, the V gene TRBV7-3; D is perhaps TRBD1 or TRBD2 (5 bases each). CDR1 and CDR2 from the germline V gene are SGHTA and FQGTGA. The CDR3 covers 14 residues. Trimming took 2 bases from V and 0 from J, leaving 5 bases between them.